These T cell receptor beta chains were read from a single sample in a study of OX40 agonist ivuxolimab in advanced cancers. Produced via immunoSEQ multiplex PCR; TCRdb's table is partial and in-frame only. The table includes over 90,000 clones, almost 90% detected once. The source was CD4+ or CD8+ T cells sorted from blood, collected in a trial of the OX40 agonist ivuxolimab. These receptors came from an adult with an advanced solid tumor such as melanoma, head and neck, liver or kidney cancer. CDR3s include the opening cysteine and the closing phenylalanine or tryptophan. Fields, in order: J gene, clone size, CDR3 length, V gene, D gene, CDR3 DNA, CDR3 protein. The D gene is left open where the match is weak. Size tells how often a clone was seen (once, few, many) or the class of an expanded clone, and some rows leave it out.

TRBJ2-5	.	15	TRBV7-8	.	TGTGCCAGCAGCTCACACAGGGCCCTCCAAGAGACCCAGTACTTC	CASSSHRALQETQYF
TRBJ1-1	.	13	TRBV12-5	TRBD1	TGTGCTAGTGGCCCCGACAGGGGCACTGAAGCTTTCTTT	CASGPDRGTEAFF
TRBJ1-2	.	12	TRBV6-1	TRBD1	TGTGCCAGCAGTCCAGGGGGGACTGGCTACACCTTC	CASSPGGTGYTF
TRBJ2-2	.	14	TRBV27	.	TGTGCCAGCCAAAAACAGGGACTCACCGGGGAGCTGTTTTTT	CASQKQGLTGELFF
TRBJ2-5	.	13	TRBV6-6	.	TGTGCCAGCAGTTACAAGGCGCAAGAGACCCAGTACTTC	CASSYKAQETQYF
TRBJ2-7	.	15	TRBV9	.	TGTGCCAGCAGCGAAGGGCCTGGCAGCTCCTACGAGCAGTACTTC	CASSEGPGSSYEQYF
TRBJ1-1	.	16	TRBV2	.	TGTGCCAGCAGTGAAGCGAGTTCGGGAGTCGGCACTGAAGCTTTCTTT	CASSEASSGVGTEAFF
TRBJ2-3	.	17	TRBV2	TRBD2	TGTGCCAGCAGAATGGGAGGGGCGCCTTCTGTCACAGATACGCAGTATTTT	CASRMGGAPSVTDTQYF
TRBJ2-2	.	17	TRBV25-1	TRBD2	TGTGCCAGCAGTTCGACTAGCGGGAGGGCCGTTATCGGGGAGCTGTTTTTT	CASSSTSGRAVIGELFF
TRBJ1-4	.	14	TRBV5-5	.	TGTGCCAGCAGCTTGGGGGTAGGGAACGAAAAACTGTTTTTT	CASSLGVGNEKLFF
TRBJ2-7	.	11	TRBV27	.	TGTGCCAGCGGGATGGGGGACGAGCAGTACTTC	CASGMGDEQYF
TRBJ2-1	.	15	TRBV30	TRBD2	TGTGCCTGGAGTTCTTGGGGGGGTGGACACAATGAGCAGTTCTTC	CAWSSWGGGHNEQFF
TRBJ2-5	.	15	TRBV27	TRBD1	TGTGCCAGCGGAAGGATCGCGACAGGGGAAGAGACCCAGTACTTC	CASGRIATGEETQYF
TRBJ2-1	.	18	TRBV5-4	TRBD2	TGTGCCAGCAGCTTCCTAGCGGGAGCACCCAGCTCCTACAATGAGCAGTTCTTC	CASSFLAGAPSSYNEQFF
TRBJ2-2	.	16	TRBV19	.	TGTGCCAGTAGTATGGCGACAGGCCGGTCCACCGGGGAGCTGTTTTTT	CASSMATGRSTGELFF
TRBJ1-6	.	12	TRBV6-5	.	TGTGCCAGCAGTCAGGGGAATTCACCCCTCCACTTT	CASSQGNSPLHF
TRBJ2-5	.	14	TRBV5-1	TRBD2	TGCGCCAGCGGGTCAGCTAGCGGGGAAGAGACCCAGTACTTC	CASGSASGEETQYF
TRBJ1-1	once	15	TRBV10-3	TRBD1	TGTGCCACAAGTAAGCGGGACAGGGGTCACACTGAAGCTTTCTTT	CATSKRDRGHTEAFF
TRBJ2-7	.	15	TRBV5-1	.	TGCGCCAGCAGCCGGGCCGCCGGAAGCTCCTACGAGCAGTACTTC	CASSRAAGSSYEQYF
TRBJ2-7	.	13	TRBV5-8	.	TGTGCCAGCAGGGCCCGGGGCACTTACGAGCAGTACTTC	CASRARGTYEQYF
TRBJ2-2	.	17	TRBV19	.	TGTGCCAGTAGTGGTCCGGGACTGAACCCTTTGGCCGGGGAGCTGTTTTTT	CASSGPGLNPLAGELFF
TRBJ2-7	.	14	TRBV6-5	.	TGTGCCAGCAGTTACCCGGAGGCCCCCGCCGAGCAGTACTTC	CASSYPEAPAEQYF
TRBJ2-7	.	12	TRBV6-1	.	TGTGCCAGCAGCGTGTTAGGGTACGAGCAGTACTTC	CASSVLGYEQYF
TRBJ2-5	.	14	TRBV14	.	TGTGCCAGCAGCCAGAGTGGGGTCCAAGAGACCCAGTACTTC	CASSQSGVQETQYF
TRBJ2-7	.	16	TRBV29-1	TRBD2	TGCACCCCAAGGGGACTAGCGGGTGCGAGCTCCTACGAGCAGTACTTC	CTPRGLAGASSYEQYF
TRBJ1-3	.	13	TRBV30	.	TGTGCCTGGAGTGTCGGGGGGTGGAACACCATATATTTT	CAWSVGGWNTIYF
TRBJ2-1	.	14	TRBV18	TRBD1	TGTGCCAGCTCCCGACAGGGTTCCTACAATGAGCAGTTCTTC	CASSRQGSYNEQFF
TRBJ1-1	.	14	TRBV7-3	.	TGTGCCAGCAGCCTCTACCAGGGAAACACTGAAGCTTTCTTT	CASSLYQGNTEAFF
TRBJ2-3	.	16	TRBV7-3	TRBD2	TGTGCCAGCAGCTGGACCGGGACTAGCTTCCCAGATACGCAGTATTTT	CASSWTGTSFPDTQYF
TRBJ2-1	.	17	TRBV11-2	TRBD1	TGTGCCAGCAGCTTAGATCCGAGACAGGGACGTAACAATGAGCAGTTCTTC	CASSLDPRQGRNNEQFF
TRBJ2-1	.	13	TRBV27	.	TGTGCCAGCAGTTTTCAGCGAGGGGGGGAGCAGTTCTTC	CASSFQRGGEQFF
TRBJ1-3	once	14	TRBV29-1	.	TGCAGCGCCAAGGGTTTGGGCTCTGGAAACACCATATATTTT	CSAKGLGSGNTIYF
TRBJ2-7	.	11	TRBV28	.	TGTGCCAGCACCTGGCGATACGAGCAGTACTTC	CASTWRYEQYF
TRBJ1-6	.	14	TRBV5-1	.	TGCGCCAGCAGCTTGGTCCAGAGTAATTCACCCCTCCACTTT	CASSLVQSNSPLHF
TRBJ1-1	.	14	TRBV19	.	TGTGCCAGTACCTATGAAGGGAGGAACACTGAAGCTTTCTTT	CASTYEGRNTEAFF
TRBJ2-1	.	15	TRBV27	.	TGTGCCAGCAATCGCCGGGGACTCCTCTCCAATGAGCAGTTCTTC	CASNRRGLLSNEQFF
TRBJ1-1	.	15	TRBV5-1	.	TGCGCCAGCAGCTTGGGACAGGTCATGAACACTGAAGCTTTCTTT	CASSLGQVMNTEAFF
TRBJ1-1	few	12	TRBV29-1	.	TGCAGCGTTGAAAGGGGTGGGACTGAAGCTTTCTTT	CSVERGGTEAFF
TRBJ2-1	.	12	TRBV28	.	TGTGCCAGCCTTTCAATTGGGAATGAGCAGTTCTTC	CASLSIGNEQFF
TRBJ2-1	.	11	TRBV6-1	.	TGTGCCAGCAGTGAACTGGCTGAGCAGTTCTTC	CASSELAEQFF
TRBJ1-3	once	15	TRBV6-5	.	TGTGCCAGCAGCTCGCAGGACAGCTCTGGAAACACCATATATTTT	CASSSQDSSGNTIYF
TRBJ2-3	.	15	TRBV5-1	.	TGCGCCAGCAGCTTAGACTATGGGGAAACAGATACGCAGTATTTT	CASSLDYGETDTQYF
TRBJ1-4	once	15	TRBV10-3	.	TGTGCCATCAGTGAGTCCCGCACAACTAATGAAAAACTGTTTTTT	CAISESRTTNEKLFF
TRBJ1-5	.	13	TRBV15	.	TGTGCCACCAGCAGAGTGGGTCAGGGGCCCCAGCATTTT	CATSRVGQGPQHF
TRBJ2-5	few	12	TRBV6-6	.	TGTGCCAGCAGTTACTCGATAGAGACCCAGTACTTC	CASSYSIETQYF
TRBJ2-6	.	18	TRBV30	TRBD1	TGTGCCTGGAGCGCCGGGACAGGGTCCTCCTCTGGGGCCAACGTCCTGACTTTC	CAWSAGTGSSSGANVLTF
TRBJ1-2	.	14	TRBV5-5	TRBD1	TGTGCCAGCAGCTTGGGGACAGGCTTCTATGGCTACACCTTC	CASSLGTGFYGYTF
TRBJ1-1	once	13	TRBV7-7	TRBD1	TGTGCCAGCAGCCTAAGACAGGGGACTGAAGCTTTCTTT	CASSLRQGTEAFF
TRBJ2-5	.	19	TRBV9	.	TGTGCCAGCAGCGTAGGACTTGTGAGTGGGGGATCCGGGGGAGAGACCCAGTACTTC	CASSVGLVSGGSGGETQYF
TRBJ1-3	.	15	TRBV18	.	TGTGCCAGCTCACCACAGGGAGTCTCTGGAAACACCATATATTTT	CASSPQGVSGNTIYF
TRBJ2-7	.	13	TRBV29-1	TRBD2	TGCAGCGTTGAAGAGGGGGGGACCTACGAGCAGTACTTC	CSVEEGGTYEQYF
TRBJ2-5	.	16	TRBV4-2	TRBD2	TGTGCCAGCAGCCAGACCCAGCGGGGGGGCCCAGAGACCCAGTACTTC	CASSQTQRGGPETQYF
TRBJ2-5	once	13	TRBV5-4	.	TGTGCCAGCAGCTGGAAAGGGGCAGAGACCCAGTACTTC	CASSWKGAETQYF